Each of the 26 T cell receptor beta chains below was sequenced from the same sample in a study of T cell responses to AZD1222 COVID-19 vaccine. Method: immunoSEQ multiplex PCR; TCRdb's copy keeps in-frame clones and lacks some. Found here are more than 150,000 clones, roughly 94% of them singletons; the top ten hold about 1.5%. Material: peripheral blood, obtained 28 days after the second AZD1222 dose. These receptors came from an adult who received the AZD1222 COVID-19 vaccine.

The rearrangement uses TRBV4-1 and TRBJ1-3; 8 bases fit TRBD1. Losses at the gene ends were 3 bases for V and 0 bases for J; bases not matched to a gene: 7. Germline-derived CDR1 and CDR2 are MGHRA and YSYEKL. CDR3 size: 17 residues. The CDR3 here is CASSHTGTGYSGNTIYF. The CDR3 nucleotides read TGCGCCAGCAGCCACACCGGGACAGGTTACTCTGGAAACACCATATATTTT.

Only a few counts were recorded for this clone. For the CDR3, the DNA is TGTGCCAGCAGTTACGGTGCAGGGTTGAACACTGAAGCTTTCTTT. Its translation: CASSYGAGLNTEAFF. V gene TRBV6-5 combines with J gene TRBJ1-1; tentatively, D is TRBD1 (5 bases). V lost 2 bases to trimming and J lost 0 bases, with 10 bases between them. This CDR3 contains 15 residues. Germline V gives CDR1 MNHEY, CDR2 SVGAGI.

The J gene is TRBJ1-3, the V gene TRBV6-2 or TRBV6-3, with 7 bases lining up with TRBD1. Germline V lookup: CDR1 MNHEY, CDR2 SVGEGT. CDR3 length: 17 amino acids. Trimming at V came to 1 base and at J to 1 base, leaving 7 bases not matched to a gene. DNA for the CDR3: TGTGCCAGCAGTTACTGGGGTTCGGACAGGTCTGGAAACACCATATATTTT. Amino acids: CASSYWGSDRSGNTIYF.

The chain uses TRBV7-8 and TRBJ2-1; TRBD2 agrees at 9 bases. CDR1 and CDR2 from the germline V gene are SGHVS and FQNEAQ. The CDR3 contains 17 residues. V was clipped by 5 bases and J by 3 bases; unmatched bases: 11. The CDR3 nucleotides read TGTGCCAGCAGCCAAATGAATAGCGGGAGAATCTACAATGAGCAGTTCTTC. Protein product: CASSQMNSGRIYNEQFF.

This sequence joins TRBV6-5 and TRBJ2-3; perhaps TRBD2 as D (7 bases). Per the germline V gene, CDR1 is MNHEY and CDR2 is SVGAGI. V lost 6 bases to trimming and J lost 2 bases, with 12 bases between them. This CDR3 spans 14 amino acids. For the CDR3, the DNA is TGTGCCAGCAGCGGGGGGCTGATCACAGATACGCAGTATTTT. As protein: CASSGGLITDTQYF.

The gene calls are TRBV2 and TRBJ2-1, with TRBD1 as a possible D gene (6 bases). CDR3 length: 19 residues. Germline values: CDR1 SNHLY, CDR2 FYNNEI. V was clipped by 6 bases and J by 8 bases, with 32 bases between them. Here the CDR3 reads CASSVLVRGRTTGPDEQFF. As DNA, the CDR3 is TGTGCCAGCAGCGTTCTGGTCAGGGGTCGCACCACTGGGCCCGATGAGCAGTTCTTC.

This chain joins TRBV9 and TRBJ2-1; the match to TRBD2 covers 11 bases. This CDR3 region has 16 residues. With V trimmed by 0 bases and J by 8 bases, 7 bases remained unmatched. Germline V CDR1 and CDR2: SGDLS, YYNGEE. The CDR3 DNA is TGTGCCAGCAGCGTAGCTCCTAGCGGGAGGTGGGATGAGCAGTTCTTC. Amino acids: CASSVAPSGRWDEQFF.

This clone was detected only a few times. DNA of the CDR3: TGTGCCAGCAGCTTGCAGACAGGGGGCCGGAATCAGCCCCAGCATTTT. Translated: CASSLQTGGRNQPQHF. The rearrangement joins TRBV7-9 to TRBJ1-5; 10 bases are a match to TRBD1. The CDR3 sequence is 16 residues long. V dropped 3 bases and J dropped 4; count of bases not matched to a gene: 6. CDR1 is SEHNR, CDR2 FQNEAQ, per germline (reference sequence).

This rearrangement joins TRBV4-1 to TRBJ1-3; D is unclear. The CDR3 has 18 residues. Trimming left V 0 bases short and J 3 bases short, with 18 bases between. Germline CDR1 reads MGHRA; CDR2 reads YSYEKL. CDR3 protein: CASSQDLARLSDGNTIYF. The CDR3 DNA reads TGCGCCAGCAGCCAAGATCTGGCTCGGTTAAGTGATGGAAACACCATATATTTT.

The V call is TRBV25-1, the J call TRBJ2-3; D gene uncertain. The CDR3 length is 14 residues. The germline V gene has CDR1 MGHDK and CDR2 SYGVNS. V lost 3 bases and J lost 4, with 11 bases in between. CDR3 DNA sequence: TGTGCCAGCAGTGACAAACTTATGGCAGATACGCAGTATTTT. Its translation: CASSDKLMADTQYF.

In DNA, the CDR3 is TGTGCCACCAGTCACACGAGCACTAATGAAAAACTGTTTTTT. It specifies CATSHTSTNEKLFF. The chain employs TRBV24-1 and TRBJ1-4; D not resolved. V was trimmed by 6 bases and J by 2 bases, leaving 9 bases between them. Looked up from germline, CDR1 is KGHDR and CDR2 is SFDVKD. CDR3 length: 14 residues.

The chain uses TRBV27 and TRBJ2-3, with TRBD2 identical over 8 bases. The CDR3 is 16 residues long. Unmatched junction bases numbered 9, after V lost 4 bases and J lost 3 bases. Per germline, CDR1 MNHEY and CDR2 SMNVEV (reference sequence). CDR3 loop: CASSSGWREETDTQYF. CDR3 in DNA: TGTGCCAGCAGTTCAGGATGGCGGGAGGAGACAGATACGCAGTATTTT.

V usage is TRBV6-2 or TRBV6-3 and J usage is TRBJ1-1, with D perhaps TRBD1 (5 bases). V lost 0 bases to trimming and J lost 4 bases, with 9 bases between them. This CDR3 is built from 14 residues. Germline CDR1 MNHEY, CDR2 SVGEGT. The CDR3 protein is CASSYSSGTTEAFF. CDR3 DNA sequence: TGTGCCAGCAGTTACTCTTCCGGGACCACTGAAGCTTTCTTT.

This clone occurred a few times. The J gene is TRBJ2-1, the V gene TRBV5-1; D possibly matches TRBD1 or TRBD2 (5 bases each). The germline V gene has CDR1 SGHRS and CDR2 YFSETQ. Trimming cost V 5 bases and J 3 bases, with 18 bases left between them. The CDR3 contains 16 residues. The CDR3 loop is CASSLEVGRIYNEQFF. The CDR3 nucleotides are TGCGCCAGCAGTCTGGAGGTGGGACGAATCTACAATGAGCAGTTCTTC.

This rearrangement joins TRBV28 to TRBJ1-2, with 7 nucleotides matching TRBD1. The trim removed 6 bases at V and 5 bases at J, leaving 12 bases unmatched. In germline, CDR1 is MDHEN, CDR2 SYDVKM. There are 15 residues in the CDR3. CDR3 sequence reads: CASSSGTATIYGYTF. CDR3 DNA sequence: TGTGCCAGCAGCTCCGGGACAGCAACGATTTATGGCTACACCTTC.

The rearrangement uses TRBV19 and TRBJ2-3; weak D call: TRBD1 (6 bases). Germline-derived CDR1 and CDR2 are LNHDA and SQIVND (reference sequence). The CDR3 spans 16 residues. Trimming stripped 5 bases from V and 2 bases from J, with 17 bases between. CDR3 protein: CASSLGQLFHTDTQYF. The DNA of the CDR3 is TGTGCCAGTAGTTTAGGACAGTTATTTCACACAGATACGCAGTATTTT. The full variable domain, with the rest looked up from reference TRBV19 and TRBJ2-3, is DGGITQSPKYLFRKEGQNVTLSCEQNLNHDAMYWYRQDPGQGLRLIYYSQIVNDFQKGDIAEGYSVSREKKESFPLTVTSAQKNPTAFYLCASSLGQLFHTDTQYFGPGTRLTVL.

This clone has a single count. The rearrangement uses TRBV4-1 and TRBJ2-7; D is uncertain. The CDR3 loop spans 15 amino acids. V shed 5 bases and J shed 4 bases, with 18 bases lying between them. Germline CDR1 is MGHRA and CDR2 is YSYEKL. The CDR3, as DNA: TGCGCCAGCAGCAAAGGATTGGAAAAGGGATACGAGCAGTACTTC. Translation: CASSKGLEKGYEQYF.

The V call is TRBV19, the J call TRBJ2-1; 10 bases align to TRBD2. The length of the CDR3 is 16 residues. Germline trimming cut 3 bases from V and 3 bases from J; bases unmatched to any gene: 5. The germline CDR1 and CDR2 sequences are LNHDA and SQIVND (reference sequence). This chain's CDR3 is CASSITSGNGYNEQFF. The CDR3 region has the DNA TGTGCCAGTAGTATCACTAGCGGGAACGGCTACAATGAGCAGTTCTTC.

The rearrangement joins TRBV6-6 to TRBJ2-5; 7 bases map to TRBD1. CDR3 length: 15 residues. V lost 6 bases, J lost 2 bases, and 9 bases stayed unmatched. The germline V gene encodes CDR1 MNHNY and CDR2 SVGAGI (reference sequence). This CDR3 is CASSHAGTAQETQYF. The CDR3 region has the DNA TGTGCCAGCAGCCATGCCGGGACAGCGCAAGAGACCCAGTACTTC.

The chain uses TRBV5-6 and TRBJ2-7; maybe TRBD1 (5 bases). Germline values: CDR1 SGHDT, CDR2 YYEEEE. The CDR3 extends over 11 amino acids. Trimming cost V 3 bases and J 6 bases, with 7 bases left between them. The CDR3 nucleotides read TGTGCCAGCAGCTGGGGCGGCGAGCAGTACTTC. Protein sequence: CASSWGGEQYF.

The CDR3 protein is CASSQDRQDRTQYF. CDR3 nucleotide sequence: TGTGCCAGCAGCCAAGATAGACAGGACAGGACCCAGTACTTC. The chain uses TRBV3-1 (or the pseudogene TRBV3-2) and TRBJ2-5; weak D call: TRBD1 (6 bases). V was pared by 0 bases and J by 7 bases, with 12 bases between. Germline V gene sequence: CDR1 LGHDT, CDR2 YNNKEL (reference sequence). The CDR3 is 14 residues long.

This clone was counted once. The J gene is TRBJ1-4, the V gene TRBV28; possibly TRBD1 for D (5 bases). V was cut by 3 bases and J by 5 bases, with 13 bases left in between. The CDR3 spans 15 residues. The germline V gene encodes CDR1 MDHEN and CDR2 SYDVKM. Here the CDR3 reads CASSFSGTENEKLFF. In DNA, the CDR3 is TGTGCCAGCAGTTTCTCCGGGACTGAAAATGAAAAACTGTTTTTT.

Comment on this clone: The sample holds other DNA sequences that translate to the same CDR3. The V call is TRBV7-2, the J call TRBJ2-5, with D maybe TRBD1 (6 bases). CDR1 and CDR2 from the germline V gene are SGHTA and FQGNSA. CDR3 length equals 13 residues. Trimming pared 3 bases from V and 4 bases from J, leaving 9 bases between. The CDR3 region has the DNA TGTGCCAGCAGCTTGGTGGGGGCAGAGACCCAGTACTTC. Translating it yields CASSLVGAETQYF.

The chain joins TRBV5-5 to TRBJ1-1, with a possible D match to TRBD1 (5 bases). Trimming stripped 4 bases from V and 4 bases from J, with 14 bases between. The germline V gene encodes CDR1 SGHKS and CDR2 YYEKEE (reference sequence). The CDR3 is 14 residues long. CDR3 coding DNA: TGTGCCAGCAGCCTCCAGGGCACGGTCACTGAAGCTTTCTTT. Its translation: CASSLQGTVTEAFF.

The rearrangement links TRBV6-6 to TRBJ2-1; tentative D call: TRBD1 (6 bases). Looked up from germline, CDR1 is MNHNY and CDR2 is SVGAGI (reference sequence). V was clipped by 7 bases and J by 7 bases, with 20 bases between them. The CDR3 length is 15 residues. Here the CDR3 reads CASTPPGGQSNEQFF. The CDR3 bases are TGTGCCAGCACCCCACCCGGCGGACAGTCAAATGAGCAGTTCTTC.

CDR3 nucleotide sequence: TGTGCCAGTAGGATAAGACAGGGGGTGGAATATGGCTACACCTTC. It specifies CASRIRQGVEYGYTF. This chain uses TRBV19 with TRBJ1-2, with 9 bases aligning to TRBD1. The CDR3 has 15 residues. V was pared by 6 bases and J by 5 bases, with 10 bases of the junction left unmatched. CDR1 is LNHDA and CDR2 is SQIVND in the germline V gene (reference sequence).